This paragraph reports one T cell receptor beta chain. These data originate in a study of blood T cell repertoires in COVID-19. Participant-given clinical history determined each cohort assignment. Per the original data handling: The assay estimated nucleated cells by amplifying reference gene primers. Some clones are missing from TCRdb's copy, which holds only in-frame ones; the method was immunoSEQ multiplex PCR. That table gives V, J and clone size, and the DNA gave D and trimming. Of 200,000 to 250,000 clones in the sample, nearly 90% were seen once. Trimming took off 5 bases at V and 0 bases at J, with 14 bases between the two ends. In germline, CDR1 is WSHSY, CDR2 SAAADI. The CDR3 is made up of 16 amino acids.

The rearrangement uses TRBV10-2 and TRBJ2-1, with D possibly TRBD2 on 6 matching bases. The specimen was PBMCs or T cells enriched from blood (not recorded which). The TCR sequence derives from a young man who had recovered from COVID-19. The CDR3 reads CASSRTLAVSYNEQFF. CDR3 DNA: TGCGCCAGCAGTAGAACACTAGCTGTCTCCTACAATGAGCAGTTCTTC.